Sequencing of this TCR beta chain was carried out in a study of cytomegalovirus exposure and HLA in healthy donors. A remark on this clone: Antigen unknown.

Study results and limitations: Reportedly, a later analysis found an Asian-associated ancestry cluster had fewer N-insertions than the approximately 670-donor mean.

Germline CDR1 is KGHSH and CDR2 is LQKENI. V shed 6 bases, J shed 4 bases, and the junction held 8 bases outside the gene matches. This CDR3 has 16 residues. The PCR ran on 60 Vbeta and 13 Jbeta primers. Only in-frame clones appear in the TCRdb table, and some are missing; sequencing was by immunoSEQ multiplex PCR. In the table there are 130,000 to 150,000 clones, roughly 9.4% of which are singletons. The chain couples TRBV18 to TRBJ2-5, with 13 positions matching TRBD2. This sequence originates from a male donor in good health and CMV-seronegative. The sequenced sample was PBMCs. For the CDR3, the DNA is TGTGCCAGCTCCCGGACTAGCGGGAGAGTGGCAGAGACCCAGTACTTC. Protein product: CASSRTSGRVAETQYF.